This T cell receptor beta chain stems from a study of shared clonotypes between healthy human individuals. Study overall: Researchers drew samples from a couple of women and a few men aged 18 to 49. Each donor's CD4 naive and CD4 memory cells filled three plates apiece, CD8 naive two, and CD8 memory one. Study-wide results and caveats: Clonotypes shared by all four donors outscored non-shared clonotypes in generation probability.

The CDR3 runs 14 residues. The germline gives CDR1 SGHAT, CDR2 FQNNGV. The ends were cut back, 2 bases at V and 2 bases at J, with 9 bases in the middle. For this clone: Its specificity is not known.

The repertoire was sequenced with immunoSEQ multiplex PCR; TCRdb's copy has only in-frame clones and lacks some. The sample lists approximately 700,000 clones, around four fifths seen once, with under 2% in the top ten. Sequencing was carried out using memory CD4+ T cells sorted from blood. The sample's subset: CD45RA-negative fraction. The TCR comes from a woman aged 25 to 39 in good health. The J gene is TRBJ1-2, the V gene TRBV11-2; TRBD1 is a possible D gene (6 bases). CDR3 DNA: TGTGCCAGCAGCTTAACCGACAGGAACTATGGCTACACCTTC. As protein: CASSLTDRNYGYTF.